This T cell receptor beta chain emerged from a study of T cell responses to AZD1222 COVID-19 vaccine. The table came from immunoSEQ multiplex PCR; TCRdb's copy has only in-frame clones and leaves some out. The table lists roughly 120,000 clones, 87% of them singletons, with 2.5% to 3% in the top ten. Between the trimmed V and J ends, which lost 7 bases and 3 bases, there was a span of 5 bases. Looked up from germline, CDR1 is SQVTM and CDR2 is ANQGSEA. The CDR3 is made up of 10 amino acids. For this clone: Its antigen is unknown.

Study-wide findings and caveats: The study sampled repertoires only after the peak T cell response. Vaccine-related CD4 TCRs covered spike, predominating at 160-218 and 743-854. Among the donors, most were white British and more were female, and clonal diversity was possibly underestimated. Seropositive AZD1222 recipients at baseline numbered only five or six.

V usage is TRBV29-1 and J usage is TRBJ2-3; D unclear. The sequence derives from an adult who received the AZD1222 COVID-19 vaccine. Here the sequenced sample was peripheral blood, taken 28 days after the second AZD1222 dose. For the CDR3, the DNA is TGCAGCGGAACGACAGATACGCAGTATTTT. Protein: CSGTTDTQYF.